This T cell receptor (beta chain) was found in a study of T cells in Graves' hyperthyroidism and ophthalmopathy. A lack of ophthalmopathy progression within 18 months defined stable Graves' hyperthyroidism. Uncontrolled infections, other autoimmune diseases, pregnancy or lactation led to exclusion of patients. The CDR3 has 13 amino acids. Germline lookup yields CDR1 DFQATT and CDR2 SNEGSKA (reference sequence). The V gene lost 6 bases and the J gene lost 5 bases, with 16 bases spanning the gap. This clonotype has a handful of counts. RNA transcripts were the template for amplifying TCR beta CDR3 regions. TCR CDR3 regions were first amplified by RT-PCR with HTBI primers. TCRdb re-called the multiplex PCR reads with MiXCR, one entry per CDR3 protein. The sample consists of about 360,000 distinct CDR3 sequences, approximately 19% of them appearing once.

The clonotype originates from a woman between 18 and 29 years old with Graves' hyperthyroidism. Sample: blood. The chain is built from TRBV20-1 and TRBJ2-5; D not certain. CDR3: CSAPLGLGETQYF. The CDR3 DNA follows: TGCAGTGCCCCCCTCGGCCTCGGCGAGACCCAGTACTTC.